This T cell receptor beta chain was sequenced for a study of control samples from healthy donors and cancer patients. V was clipped by 1 base and J by 8 bases, with 12 bases between them. The CDR3 has 14 amino acids. Germline V gives CDR1 SGHKS, CDR2 YYEKEE (reference sequence). The protocol was immunoSEQ multiplex PCR, while the TCRdb copy is restricted to in-frame clones and leaves out a portion. The repertoire includes 150,000 or so clones, 70% to 90% of them detected once, and around 12% sits in the top ten. The sequencing input was blood. This sequence originates from a man aged 30-40 years in good health. The J gene is TRBJ1-4, the V gene TRBV5-5, with no clear D. The CDR3 loop is CASSLIAPGEKLFF. In nucleotides, the CDR3 is TGTGCCAGCAGCTTGATCGCTCCGGGGGAAAAACTGTTTTTT.